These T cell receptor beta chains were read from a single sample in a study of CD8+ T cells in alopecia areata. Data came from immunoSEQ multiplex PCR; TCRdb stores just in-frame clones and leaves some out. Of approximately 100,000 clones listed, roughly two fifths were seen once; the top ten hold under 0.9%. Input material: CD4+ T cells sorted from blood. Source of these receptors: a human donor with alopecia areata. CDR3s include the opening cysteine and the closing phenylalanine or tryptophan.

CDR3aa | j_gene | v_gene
CSVARTGSKEAFF | TRBJ1-1 | TRBV29-1
CSVEGRTGNTEAFF | TRBJ1-1 | TRBV29-1
CASSKGMGQGNYEQYF | TRBJ2-7 | TRBV21-1
CSVGRAPGGELFF | TRBJ2-2 | TRBV29-1
CASSLEQISSGELFF | TRBJ2-2 | TRBV5-1
CASSPFGNEQFF | TRBJ2-1 | TRBV14
CSVSPTNEKLFF | TRBJ1-4 | TRBV29-1
CASSLKQGGTGELFF | TRBJ2-2 | TRBV5-1
CSVGYLEGETQYF | TRBJ2-5 | TRBV29-1
CSVEALASGYNEQFF | TRBJ2-1 | TRBV29-1
CASKPDNYGYTF | TRBJ1-2 | TRBV19
CAISEGRGRETQYF | TRBJ2-5 | TRBV10-3
CASSSATGVGKTTQYF | TRBJ2-5 | TRBV7-9
CASNEGAAETQYF | TRBJ2-5 | TRBV19
CASSVEFGGINSPLHF | TRBJ1-6 | TRBV9
CSVQEQRERGETQYF | TRBJ2-5 | TRBV29-1
CSVAGQVTLNTEAFF | TRBJ1-1 | TRBV29-1
CATSLGGRRQDEQYF | TRBJ2-7 | TRBV2
CASSSGQATDTQYF | TRBJ2-3 | TRBV6-1
CASSFDVGSYEQYF | TRBJ2-7 | TRBV5-4
CASTSIQGYHEQYF | TRBJ2-7 | TRBV11-2
CSVAGRSTDTQYF | TRBJ2-3 | TRBV29-1
CAISATSYEQYF | TRBJ2-7 | TRBV10-3
CASSRLQGIGEKLFF | TRBJ1-4 | TRBV4-1
CSVATSGSAKNIQYF | TRBJ2-4 | TRBV29-1
CSVSNGYSNQPQHF | TRBJ1-5 | TRBV29-1
CASNKGLDEQFF | TRBJ2-1 | TRBV28
CASSLGDRGYEQYF | TRBJ2-7 | TRBV5-1
CASMSGNTYEQYF | TRBJ2-7 | TRBV28
CASSHVSRNTGELFF | TRBJ2-2 | TRBV14
CASSVRDGGYEQYF | TRBJ2-7 | TRBV5-1
CAWSMGRDYEQYF | TRBJ2-7 | TRBV30
CASSPRLRVNYGYTF | TRBJ1-2 | TRBV28
CASSQDTGQPYGYTF | TRBJ1-2 | TRBV4-3
CASRTGSNYGYTF | TRBJ1-2 | TRBV11-2
CASSQQGGYEQYF | TRBJ2-7 | TRBV23-1
CASSQLLRGYGYTF | TRBJ1-2 | TRBV4-1
CASSLFPGTSDEQYF | TRBJ2-7 | TRBV5-1
CSVYYRRGDTQYF | TRBJ2-3 | TRBV29-1
CSVEDGGGPVEKLFF | TRBJ1-4 | TRBV29-1
CASSSRDRHTDTQYF | TRBJ2-3 | TRBV5-6
CASRTDSLQETQYF | TRBJ2-5 | TRBV2
CAWTAGSYEQYF | TRBJ2-7 | TRBV30
CASSLVKGPYEQYF | TRBJ2-7 | TRBV7-2
CSGSGATGNTIYF | TRBJ1-3 | TRBV29-1
CASSRWQRETQYF | TRBJ2-5 | TRBV4-1
CAWRVRGWETQYF | TRBJ2-5 | TRBV30
CSGDRETEAFF | TRBJ1-1 | TRBV29-1
CASSGGTGDHEQYF | TRBJ2-7 | TRBV5-1
CASSPLGLGLNSPLHF | TRBJ1-6 | TRBV14
CASINNGEAFF | TRBJ1-1 | TRBV28
CSVVTGAYEQYF | TRBJ2-7 | TRBV29-1
CSAAGPAEAFF | TRBJ1-1 | TRBV29-1
CACPQGVDTQYF | TRBJ2-3 | TRBV30
CASSLFQEETQYF | TRBJ2-5 | TRBV28